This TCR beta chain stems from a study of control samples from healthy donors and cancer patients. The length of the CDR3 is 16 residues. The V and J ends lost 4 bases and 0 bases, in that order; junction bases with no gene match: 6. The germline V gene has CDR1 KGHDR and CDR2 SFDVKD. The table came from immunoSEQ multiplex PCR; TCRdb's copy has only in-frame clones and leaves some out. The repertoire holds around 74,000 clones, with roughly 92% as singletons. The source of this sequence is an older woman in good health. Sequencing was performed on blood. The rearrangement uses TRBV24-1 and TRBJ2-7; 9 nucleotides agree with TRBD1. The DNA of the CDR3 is TGTGCCACCAGTGAAACCGGGACAGGGCACTCCTACGAGCAGTACTTC. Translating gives CATSETGTGHSYEQYF.